The 28 T cell receptor beta chains listed next were all sequenced from one sample in a study of blood T cells in healthy people across ages (dated by TCRdb to 2014 to 2015). The method behind the library was 5' RACE. The sequencer listed for this sample is Illumina HiSeq 2500. A second PCR of roughly 7 to 11 cycles was performed with a sample-barcoded 5' primer and a J-beta primer mix. TCRdb took the public reads, trimmed them with fastp at Q25, ran MiXCR for clone calling and kept in-frame beta chains. Each CDR3 protein appears once, grouped with its most common genes and DNA. Counted in this sample were 850,000 to 1,300,000 distinct CDR3 sequences; around 43% of them appeared once. The biggest ten clones account for around 18% of the sample. Input material: blood. The source is a woman in her sixties in good health.

Comments on this clonotype: Germline is not matched at one junction end, which may reflect a read error. The chain joins TRBV12-3 or TRBV12-4 to TRBJ1-2; D gene unclear. This CDR3 spans 14 amino acids. The DNA for the CDR3 is TGTGTCAGCAGACGCGGCGGATCTAACTACGGCTACACCTTC. This sequence encodes CVSRRGGSNYGYTF.

The chain is built from TRBV20-1 and TRBJ2-5; maybe TRBD1 (6 bases). This CDR3 comprises 16 residues. Trimming stripped 5 bases from V and 2 bases from J, with 21 bases between. Germline lookup yields CDR1 DFQATT and CDR2 SNEGSKA (reference sequence). CDR3: CSASPKQGRVQETQYF. Here the CDR3 DNA reads TGCAGTGCTTCTCCAAAACAGGGCCGAGTACAAGAGACCCAGTACTTC.

This clonotype has a handful of counts. The CDR3 region is CSAQGQGAGEQYF. CDR3 nucleotide sequence: TGCAGTGCACAGGGACAGGGGGCAGGGGAGCAGTACTTC. This chain links TRBV20-1 with TRBJ2-7; 12 bases match TRBD1. In germline, CDR1 is DFQATT, CDR2 SNEGSKA (reference sequence). V gave up 6 bases and J gave up 7 bases; unmatched junction bases: 7. The length of the CDR3 is 13 residues.

The chain recombines TRBV9 with TRBJ2-1; 10 bases fit TRBD2. This CDR3 has 15 residues. CDR1 is SGDLS and CDR2 is YYNGEE in the germline V gene. Unmatched junction bases numbered 2, after V lost 0 bases and J lost 5 bases. Written as DNA, the CDR3 is TGTGCCAGCAGCGTAGTTACTAGCGGGGACAATGAGCAGTTCTTC. Encoded protein: CASSVVTSGDNEQFF.

The rearrangement joins TRBV11-2 to TRBJ2-5; 7 bases are a match to TRBD1. Germline CDR1 SGHAT, CDR2 FQNNGV. The length of the CDR3 is 14 residues. J lost 2 bases, V lost 5 bases, and 5 bases had no gene match. The CDR3 here is CASSPVRGQETQYF. CDR3 nucleotide sequence: TGTGCCAGCAGCCCGGTCAGGGGGCAAGAGACCCAGTACTTC.

The rearrangement links TRBV4-2 to TRBJ2-5, with D perhaps matching TRBD1 (7 bases). The CDR3 is 17 residues long. Germline values: CDR1 LGHNA, CDR2 YNFKEQ. V lost 4 bases and J lost 0, with 18 bases in between. CDR3 region: CASSPKGRGVHQETQYF. The DNA for the CDR3 is TGTGCCAGCAGCCCTAAGGGCAGGGGGGTCCACCAAGAGACCCAGTACTTC.

This clonotype was observed a single time. The genes are TRBV5-1 and TRBJ2-7, with 7 bases aligning to TRBD2. Unmatched junction bases numbered 10, after V lost 0 bases and J lost 4 bases. Per germline, CDR1 SGHRS and CDR2 YFSETQ. CDR3 length equals 16 residues. The CDR3 coding sequence is TGCGCCAGCAGCTTGGGAGGGGAGGGGACTTTGTACGAGCAGTACTTC. This codes for CASSLGGEGTLYEQYF. The full variable domain, its missing parts supplied by reference TRBV5-1 and TRBJ2-7, is KAGVTQTPRYLIKTRGQQVTLSCSPISGHRSVSWYQQTPGQGLQFLFEYFSETQRNKGNFPGRFSGRQFSNSRSEMNVSTLELGDSALYLCASSLGGEGTLYEQYFGPGTRLTVT.

The chain is built from TRBV5-1 and TRBJ2-5; D may match TRBD1 or TRBD2 (6 bases each). Trimming took off 4 bases at V and 0 bases at J, with 13 bases between the two ends. Germline CDR1 and CDR2: SGHRS and YFSETQ. CDR3 size: 15 residues. CDR3 in DNA: TGCGCCAGCAGCGGGGGGACATCGTACCAAGAGACCCAGTACTTC. Its translation is CASSGGTSYQETQYF.

In regard to this clonotype: One junction end disagrees with the germline gene, perhaps due to a read error. This rearrangement joins TRBV14 to TRBJ2-4; D not resolved. The V gene's germline CDR1 is SGHDN and CDR2 FVKESK. This CDR3 comprises 14 residues. The CDR3 bases are TGTGCCTGCAGCCAACGGGCACAGAGAAACATTCAGTACTTC. It translates to CACSQRAQRNIQYF.

This clonotype showed up just a few times. The chain joins TRBV27 to TRBJ2-3; D gene unclear. With 1 base removed from V and 0 bases from J, the gap between germline ends came to 11 bases. The CDR3 runs to 16 residues. The germline gives CDR1 MNHEY, CDR2 SMNVEV (reference sequence). The CDR3 reads CASSLFGDLSTDTQYF. The CDR3 DNA reads as TGTGCCAGCAGTTTATTTGGGGATCTTAGCACAGATACGCAGTATTTT.

The chain carries TRBV28 and TRBJ2-7; a weak D match, TRBD1 (6 bases). The CDR3 has 15 amino acids. Germline assignment: CDR1 MDHEN and CDR2 SYDVKM. V shed 7 bases and J shed 0 bases, with 16 bases lying between them. The CDR3 here is CASIKRDTFSYEQYF. As DNA, the CDR3 is TGTGCCAGCATAAAAAGGGACACCTTCTCCTACGAGCAGTACTTC.

The rearrangement links TRBV11-2 to TRBJ2-3, with a tentative D call TRBD2 (5 bases). Trimming removed 5 bases from V and 3 bases from J, with 12 bases in between. This CDR3 spans 14 amino acids. Looked up from germline, CDR1 is SGHAT and CDR2 is FQNNGV. CDR3 amino acids: CASSPGIETDTQYF. The DNA of the CDR3 is TGTGCCAGCAGCCCCGGGATAGAGACAGATACGCAGTATTTT.

DNA of the CDR3: TGTGCCACCAGCCTTAGCGGGAACTCCTACGAGCAGTACTTC. Amino acid sequence: CATSLSGNSYEQYF. The chain links TRBV15 to TRBJ2-7; 8 bases are a match to TRBD2. The germline gives CDR1 LNHNV, CDR2 YYDKDF (reference sequence). V lost 5 bases to trimming and J lost 0 bases; unmatched junction nucleotides: 3. This CDR3 is 14 amino acids long. The variable domain in full, with the rest retrieved from reference TRBV15 and TRBJ2-7, is DAMVIQNPRYQVTQFGKPVTLSCSQTLNHNVMYWYQQKSSQAPKLLFHYYDKDFNNEADTPDNFQSRRPNTSFCFLDIRSPGLGDTAMYLCATSLSGNSYEQYFGPGTRLTVT.

This clonotype appeared a single time. The gene calls are TRBV4-1 and TRBJ2-1; the D gene is possibly TRBD2 (6 bases). The V end lost 7 bases, the J end lost 5 bases, and 21 bases lay between the germline ends. Per germline, CDR1 MGHRA and CDR2 YSYEKL. CDR3 length: 16 residues. DNA of the CDR3: TGCGCCAGCACTTTTTCGTTCGCGGGAAGTCACAATGAGCAGTTCTTC. Protein: CASTFSFAGSHNEQFF.

A word on this clonotype: One end of the junction is discordant with germline, which a read error may explain. The CDR3 loop is CVSSQGGAIAADEQFF. CDR3 in DNA: TGTGTCAGCAGCCAGGGGGGAGCGATTGCGGCGGATGAGCAGTTCTTC. The chain links TRBV7-3 to TRBJ2-1; tentative D call: TRBD1 (7 bases). Germline lookup yields CDR1 SGHTA and CDR2 FQGTGA. This CDR3 has 16 residues.

The chain joins TRBV5-1 to TRBJ2-7; a possible D gene is TRBD1 (6 bases). This CDR3 is built from 15 residues. Trimming pared 1 base from V and 10 bases from J, leaving 21 bases between. Germline CDR1 reads SGHRS; CDR2 reads YFSETQ. CDR3 DNA sequence: TGCGCCAGCAGCTTGAATGAGGGGGTCGTCGGGTCCCAGTACTTC. It codes for CASSLNEGVVGSQYF.

The V and J genes are TRBV20-1 and TRBJ2-5; 7 nucleotides line up with TRBD2. This CDR3 region has 14 residues. With 6 bases clipped from V and 4 bases from J, the junction kept 11 bases outside the gene matches. CDR1 and CDR2 from the germline V gene are DFQATT and SNEGSKA (reference sequence). CDR3 bases: TGCAGTGCCGGGAGCGGGGCTATGCGAGAGACCCAGTACTTC. It codes for CSAGSGAMRETQYF.

The V gene is TRBV15, the J gene TRBJ1-4; D is undetermined. The V gene's germline CDR1 is LNHNV and CDR2 YYDKDF (reference sequence). The CDR3 consists of 13 residues. V was clipped by 3 bases and J by 5 bases, with 7 bases between them. The CDR3 spells CATSSLGNEKLFF. The CDR3 coding sequence is TGTGCCACCAGCAGCCTGGGCAATGAAAAACTGTTTTTT. The full variable domain, with the rest looked up from reference TRBV15 and TRBJ1-4, is DAMVIQNPRYQVTQFGKPVTLSCSQTLNHNVMYWYQQKSSQAPKLLFHYYDKDFNNEADTPDNFQSRRPNTSFCFLDIRSPGLGDTAMYLCATSSLGNEKLFFGSGTQLSVL.

There are a few counts of this clonotype. V usage is TRBV5-1 and J usage is TRBJ2-1; the match to TRBD2 covers 12 bases. The junction had 8 bases not matched to a gene; V was cut back by 4 bases and J by 0 bases. In germline, CDR1 is SGHRS, CDR2 YFSETQ. This CDR3 contains 18 residues. The CDR3 spells CASSMGLAGKSSYNEQFF. The CDR3, as DNA: TGCGCCAGCAGCATGGGACTAGCGGGTAAGAGCTCCTACAATGAGCAGTTCTTC.

The CDR3 DNA follows: TGTGCCAGCAGTTTACTCGGGGGGAGGTCTGGGGCCAACGTCCTGACTTTC. Protein product: CASSLLGGRSGANVLTF. The rearrangement uses TRBV12-3 or TRBV12-4 and TRBJ2-6, with 7 positions matching TRBD2. J was trimmed by 1 base and V by 2 bases; bases with no gene match: 5. The CDR3 contains 17 residues.

The V and J genes are TRBV5-5 and TRBJ1-1; D is uncertain. With 4 bases removed from V and 5 bases from J, the gap between germline ends came to 12 bases. The CDR3 length is 13 residues. The germline gives CDR1 SGHKS, CDR2 YYEKEE (reference sequence). The CDR3 DNA follows: TGTGCCAGCAGCCTACCAAGACCAACTGAAGCTTTCTTT. It codes for CASSLPRPTEAFF.

The V gene is TRBV5-1, the J gene TRBJ2-2, with 8 bases fitting TRBD1. CDR3 length equals 16 residues. The V gene end was trimmed by 4 bases and the J gene end by 4 bases; junction bases not matched to a gene: 9. Germline values: CDR1 SGHRS, CDR2 YFSETQ. CDR3 loop: CASSPASGGGTGELFF. CDR3 sequence (DNA): TGCGCCAGCAGCCCCGCTTCAGGGGGCGGCACCGGGGAGCTGTTTTTT.

V and J are TRBV5-1 and TRBJ2-2; D is perhaps TRBD2 (6 bases). Germline lookup yields CDR1 SGHRS and CDR2 YFSETQ. This CDR3 has 17 residues. The V gene lost 4 bases and the J gene lost 6 bases, with 22 bases spanning the gap. The CDR3 coding sequence is TGCGCCAGCAGCCCCGCGGAAGGAGGAGGGCCGTCCGGGGAGCTGTTTTTT. The encoded protein is CASSPAEGGGPSGELFF. The entire variable domain, with the rest obtained from reference TRBV5-1 and TRBJ2-2, is as follows: KAGVTQTPRYLIKTRGQQVTLSCSPISGHRSVSWYQQTPGQGLQFLFEYFSETQRNKGNFPGRFSGRQFSNSRSEMNVSTLELGDSALYLCASSPAEGGGPSGELFFGEGSRLTVL.

This clonotype was picked up a small number of times. This chain uses TRBV6-5 with TRBJ2-3; maybe TRBD1 (6 bases). With 2 bases removed from V and 1 base from J, the gap between germline ends came to 10 bases. Germline V gene lookup returns CDR1 MNHEY and CDR2 SVGAGI. CDR3 length: 15 residues. CDR3 protein: CASSYLRTGTDTQYF. In DNA form, the CDR3 reads TGTGCCAGCAGTTACCTCCGGACAGGCACAGATACGCAGTATTTT.

This chain joins TRBV10-3 and TRBJ1-1; D is ambiguous. Trimming shortened V by 4 bases and J by 5 bases, and 8 bases separated the two germline ends. Germline-derived CDR1 and CDR2 are ENHRY and SYGVKD. This CDR3 is 12 amino acids long. The CDR3 DNA sequence: TGTGCCATCAGTGCCGGGGAAACTGAAGCTTTCTTT. Protein: CAISAGETEAFF.

The gene calls are TRBV15 and TRBJ2-4, with a tentative D call TRBD2 (7 bases). The end of the DNA is better explained by TRBJ2-7, so the J call may be wrong. CDR1 and CDR2 (germline): LNHNV, YYDKDF (reference sequence). There are 14 residues in the CDR3. The CDR3 loop is CATSPGRGRNEQYF. CDR3 nucleotide sequence: TGTGCCACCAGCCCTGGGCGGGGGCGCAACGAGCAGTACTTC.

The CDR3 DNA reads TGCAGTGCCCGAGGGTTGTCCGACGGGGATACGCAGTATTTT. Translation: CSARGLSDGDTQYF. V and J are TRBV20-1 and TRBJ2-3; a weak D match, TRBD2 (5 bases). There are 14 residues in the CDR3. CDR1 and CDR2 (germline): DFQATT, SNEGSKA (reference sequence). Trimming took 6 bases from V and 6 from J, leaving 19 bases between them.

The genes are TRBV6-5 and TRBJ2-3; 8 positions agree with TRBD2. The CDR3 loop spans 13 amino acids. Losses at the gene ends were 8 bases for V and 2 bases for J; bases not matched to a gene: 3. The germline gives CDR1 MNHEY, CDR2 SVGAGI. The CDR3 coding sequence is TGTGCCAGCCATAGCGGGGACACAGATACGCAGTATTTT. As protein: CASHSGDTDTQYF.